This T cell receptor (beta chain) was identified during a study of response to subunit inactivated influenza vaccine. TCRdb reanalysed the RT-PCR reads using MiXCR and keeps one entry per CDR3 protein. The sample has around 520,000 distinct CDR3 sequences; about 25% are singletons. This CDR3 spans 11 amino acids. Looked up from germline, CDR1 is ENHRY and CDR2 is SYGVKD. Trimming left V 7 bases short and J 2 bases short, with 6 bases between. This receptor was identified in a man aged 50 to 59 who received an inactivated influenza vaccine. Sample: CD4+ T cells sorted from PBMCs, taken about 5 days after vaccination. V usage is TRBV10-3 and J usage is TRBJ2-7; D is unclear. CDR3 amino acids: CAIMNTYEQYF. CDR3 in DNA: TGTGCCATCATGAACACCTACGAGCAGTACTTC.